This entry is about one T cell receptor beta chain. This specimen comes from a study of T cell clones after liver transplantation. Study summary: HCV positivity affected three of eight recipients; the rest lacked autoimmune or viral indications.

Produced via immunoSEQ multiplex PCR; TCRdb's table is partial and in-frame only. Among about 100,000 clones listed, more than 75% were seen once. The CDR3 extends over 15 amino acids. Trimming took off 1 base at V and 2 bases at J, with 9 bases between the two ends. Germline V gives CDR1 KGHSH, CDR2 LQKENI. This sequence originates from a human donor who received a liver transplant. The gene calls are TRBV18 and TRBJ1-5; D gene ambiguous. Sequenced material: CD4+ T cells from blood, taken before liver transplant. CDR3 bases: TGTGCCAGCTCACCACAGGGTCGAGGCAATCAGCCCCAGCATTTT. Translating gives CASSPQGRGNQPQHF.